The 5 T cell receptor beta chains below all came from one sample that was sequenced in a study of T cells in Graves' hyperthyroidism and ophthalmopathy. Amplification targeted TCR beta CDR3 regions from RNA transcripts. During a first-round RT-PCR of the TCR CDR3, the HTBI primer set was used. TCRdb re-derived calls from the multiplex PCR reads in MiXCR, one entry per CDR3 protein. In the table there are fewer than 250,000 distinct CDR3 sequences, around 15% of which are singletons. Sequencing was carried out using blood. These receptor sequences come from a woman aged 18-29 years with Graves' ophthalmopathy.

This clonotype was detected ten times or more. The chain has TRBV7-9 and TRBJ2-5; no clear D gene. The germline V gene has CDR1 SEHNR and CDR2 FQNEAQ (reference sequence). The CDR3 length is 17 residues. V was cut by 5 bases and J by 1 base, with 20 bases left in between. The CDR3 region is CASSDRPSATPQETQYF. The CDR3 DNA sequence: TGTGCCAGCAGCGATCGGCCCAGCGCGACACCCCAAGAGACCCAGTACTTC. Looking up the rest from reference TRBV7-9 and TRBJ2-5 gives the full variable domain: DTGVSQNPRHKITKRGQNVTFRCDPISEHNRLYWYRQTLGQGPEFLTYFQNEAQLEKSRLLSDRFSAERPKGSFSTLEIQRTEQGDSAMYLCASSDRPSATPQETQYFGPGTRLLVL.

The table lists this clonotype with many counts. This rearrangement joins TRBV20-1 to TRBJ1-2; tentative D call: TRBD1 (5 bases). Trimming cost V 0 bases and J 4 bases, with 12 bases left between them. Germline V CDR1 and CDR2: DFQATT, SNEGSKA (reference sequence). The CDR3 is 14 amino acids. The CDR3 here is CSARDNRGPYGYTF. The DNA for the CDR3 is TGCAGTGCTAGAGATAATCGGGGACCCTATGGCTACACCTTC.

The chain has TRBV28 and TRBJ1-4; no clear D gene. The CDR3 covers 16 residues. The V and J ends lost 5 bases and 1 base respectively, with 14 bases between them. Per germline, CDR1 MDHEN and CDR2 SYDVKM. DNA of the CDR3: TGTGCCAGCAGTCTGTCCACGACGGGAACTAATGAAAAACTGTTTTTT. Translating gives CASSLSTTGTNEKLFF.

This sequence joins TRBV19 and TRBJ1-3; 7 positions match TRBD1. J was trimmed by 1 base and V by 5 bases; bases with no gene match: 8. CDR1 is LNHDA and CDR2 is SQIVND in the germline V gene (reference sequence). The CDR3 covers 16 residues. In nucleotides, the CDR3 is TGTGCCAGTAGTGGATACAGGGGTAGGTCTGGAAACACCATATATTTT. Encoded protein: CASSGYRGRSGNTIYF.

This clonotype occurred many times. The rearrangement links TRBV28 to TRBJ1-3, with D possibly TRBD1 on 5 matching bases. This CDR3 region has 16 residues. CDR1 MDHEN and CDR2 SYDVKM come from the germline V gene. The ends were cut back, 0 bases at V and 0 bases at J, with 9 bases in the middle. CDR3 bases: TGTGCCAGCAGTTTATGGGGGGGGTCCTCTGGAAACACCATATATTTT. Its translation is CASSLWGGSSGNTIYF.